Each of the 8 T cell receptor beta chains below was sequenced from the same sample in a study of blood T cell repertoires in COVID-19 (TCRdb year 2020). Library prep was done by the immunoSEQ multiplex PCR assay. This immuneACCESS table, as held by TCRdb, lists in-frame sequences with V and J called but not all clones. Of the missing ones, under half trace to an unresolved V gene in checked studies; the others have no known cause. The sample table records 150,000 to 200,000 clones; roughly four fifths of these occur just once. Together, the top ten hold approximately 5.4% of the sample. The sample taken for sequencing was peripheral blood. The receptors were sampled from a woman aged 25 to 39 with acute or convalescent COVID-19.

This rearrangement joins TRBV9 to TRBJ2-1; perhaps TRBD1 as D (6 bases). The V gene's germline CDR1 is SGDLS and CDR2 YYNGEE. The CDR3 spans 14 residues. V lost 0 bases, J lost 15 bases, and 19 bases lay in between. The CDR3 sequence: CASSVAIQGSSPFF. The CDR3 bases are TGTGCCAGCAGCGTAGCTATTCAGGGGTCCAGCCCGTTCTTC.

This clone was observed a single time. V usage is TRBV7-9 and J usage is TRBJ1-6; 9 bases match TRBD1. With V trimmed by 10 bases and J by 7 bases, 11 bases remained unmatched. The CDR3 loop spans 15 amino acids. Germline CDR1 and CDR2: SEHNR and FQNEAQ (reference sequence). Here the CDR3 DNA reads TGTGCCACCACCGCCGGGACAGGGCTAAATTCACCCCTCCACTTT. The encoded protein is CATTAGTGLNSPLHF.

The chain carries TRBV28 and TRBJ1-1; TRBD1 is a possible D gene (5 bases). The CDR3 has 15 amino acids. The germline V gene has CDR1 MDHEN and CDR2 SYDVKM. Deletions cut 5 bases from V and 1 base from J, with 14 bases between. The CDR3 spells CASSRRRQTNTEAFF. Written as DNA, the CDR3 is TGTGCCAGCAGTCGCAGACGACAGACGAACACTGAAGCTTTCTTT.

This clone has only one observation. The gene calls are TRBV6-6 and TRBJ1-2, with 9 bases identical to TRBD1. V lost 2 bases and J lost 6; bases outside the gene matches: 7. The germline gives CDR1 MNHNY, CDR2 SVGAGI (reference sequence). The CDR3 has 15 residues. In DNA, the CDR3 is TGTGCCAGCAGTTACGTGAGGACAGGGGTTGATGGCTACACCTTC. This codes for CASSYVRTGVDGYTF.

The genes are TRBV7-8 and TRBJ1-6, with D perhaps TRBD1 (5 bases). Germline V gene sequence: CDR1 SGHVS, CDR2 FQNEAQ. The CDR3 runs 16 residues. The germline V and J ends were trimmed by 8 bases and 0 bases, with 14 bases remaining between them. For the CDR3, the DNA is TGTGCCAGCGGTACCAGGGATTACTCCTATAATTCACCCCTCCACTTT. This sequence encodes CASGTRDYSYNSPLHF. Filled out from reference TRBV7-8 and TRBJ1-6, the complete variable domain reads GAGVSQSPRYKVAKRGQDVALRCDPISGHVSLFWYQQALGQGPEFLTYFQNEAQLDKSGLPSDRFFAERPEGSVSTLKIQRTQQEDSAVYLCASGTRDYSYNSPLHFGNGTRLTVT.

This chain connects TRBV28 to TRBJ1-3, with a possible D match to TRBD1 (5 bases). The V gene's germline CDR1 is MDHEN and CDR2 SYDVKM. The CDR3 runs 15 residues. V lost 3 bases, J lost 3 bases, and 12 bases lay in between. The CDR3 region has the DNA TGTGCCAGCAGTTTGCGGGGCCGGCTTGGAAACACCATATATTTT. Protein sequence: CASSLRGRLGNTIYF.

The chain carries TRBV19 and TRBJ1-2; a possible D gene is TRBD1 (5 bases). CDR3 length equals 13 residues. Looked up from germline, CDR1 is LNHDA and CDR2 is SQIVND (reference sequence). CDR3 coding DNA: TGTGCTGCAAAAGGGGATGTTAGCTATGGCTACACCTTC. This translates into CAAKGDVSYGYTF.

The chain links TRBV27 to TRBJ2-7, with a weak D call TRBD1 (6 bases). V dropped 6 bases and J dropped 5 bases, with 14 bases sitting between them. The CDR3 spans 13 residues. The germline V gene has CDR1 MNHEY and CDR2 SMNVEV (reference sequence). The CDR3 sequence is CASRVLGGHEQYF. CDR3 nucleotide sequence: TGTGCCAGCAGGGTTCTTGGGGGCCACGAGCAGTACTTC.